The rows below give T cell receptor beta chains drawn from one sample of a study of PD-L1 blockade in urothelial cancer. The table came from immunoSEQ multiplex PCR; TCRdb's copy has only in-frame clones and leaves some out. Seen here are approximately 100,000 clones, over 80% observed once, and the top ten hold approximately 0.88%. This specimen consisted of PBMCs, obtained around atezolizumab (anti-PD-L1) treatment. The receptors stem from a woman of 80 years or more with urothelial cancer. The CDR3 runs from the conserved cysteine through the conserved F or W. Fields, in order: J gene, D gene, clone size, V gene, CDR3 DNA, CDR3 protein. The D gene is left open where the match is weak. Expanded clones are given a class, and other clones once, few, many or no size at all.

>TRBJ2-3|TRBD2|few|TRBV2
TGTGCCAGCAGTGAAAGGCTAGCGGGAGTGGATACGCAGTATTTT
CASSERLAGVDTQYF
>TRBJ2-7|TRBD1|.|TRBV6-5
TGTGCCAGCACCAGACCGGGACAGGGGGCCTACGAGCAGTACTTC
CASTRPGQGAYEQYF
>TRBJ1-2|TRBD1|.|TRBV7-9
TGTGCCAGCAGGCATCCGGGACAGGCTCGCGGCTACACCTTC
CASRHPGQARGYTF
>TRBJ1-5|.|.|TRBV5-1
TGCGCCAGCAGCTTGGCTGGGGGCGATCAGCCCCAGCATTTT
CASSLAGGDQPQHF
>TRBJ2-1|TRBD2|.|TRBV19
TGTGCCAGTAGTATTGGGCTAGCGGGAGGAGAATCCTACAATGAGCAGTTCTTC
CASSIGLAGGESYNEQFF
>TRBJ2-1|.|.|TRBV11-2
TGTGCCAGCAGCCCCGGGCAGGGCTCCTACAATGAGCAGTTCTTC
CASSPGQGSYNEQFF
>TRBJ2-6|.|.|TRBV19
TGTGCCAGTAGTCCCCTGTCCTCTGGGGCCAACGTCCTGACTTTC
CASSPLSSGANVLTF
>TRBJ2-7|.|.|TRBV5-1
TGCGCCAGCAGCACCGCCGGGGACTCTCTTACCTACGAGCAGTACTTC
CASSTAGDSLTYEQYF
>TRBJ2-1|.|.|TRBV15
TGTGCCACCAGCAGAGATCGGTACAATGAGCAGTTCTTC
CATSRDRYNEQFF
>TRBJ2-1|.|.|TRBV5-1
TGCGCCAGCAGCCAGGGGGGCGTCTCCTACAATGAGCAGTTCTTC
CASSQGGVSYNEQFF